What follows describes a single TCR beta chain. Its antigen remains unknown. The entry originates in a study of shared clonotypes between healthy human individuals. Sequencing was performed with immunoSEQ multiplex PCR; in TCRdb, only in-frame clones are kept and a portion is missing. The sample consists of 950,000 to 1,100,000 clones, under 80% of them appearing once. Whole-study findings and limits: The represented genetic and exposure-history diversity was limited by the small number of donors.

Both subsets, CD45RA+ naive and CD45RA-negative memory, were split from the CD4+ cells. Germline V gene data show CDR1 as GTSNPN and CDR2 as SVGIG (reference sequence). The CDR3 consists of 13 residues. V trimming: 2 bases; J trimming: 6 bases; junction bases outside the gene matches: 0. The gene calls are TRBV30 and TRBJ2-3, with 12 bases identical to TRBD2. The sequence was obtained from a man between 18 and 29 years old in good health. The specimen was memory CD4+ T cells sorted from blood. Subset described: CD45RA-negative fraction. The CDR3 spells CAWSTSGRDTQYF. The DNA of the CDR3 is TGTGCCTGGAGTACTAGCGGGAGGGATACGCAGTATTTT.